The T cell receptor beta chain described here comes from a study of T cells in Graves' hyperthyroidism and ophthalmopathy. Stable disease denoted Graves' hyperthyroidism without ophthalmopathy progression within 18 months. Germline V CDR1 and CDR2: MDHEN, SYDVKM. Trimming took 7 bases from V and 5 from J, leaving 6 bases between them. This CDR3 comprises 12 residues. From RNA transcripts, TCR beta CDR3 regions were amplified. Using the HTBI primer set, a first-round RT-PCR was run on the TCR CDR3. TCRdb analysed the multiplex PCR reads with MiXCR anew, one entry per CDR3 protein. This repertoire shows 45,000 or so distinct CDR3 sequences, over 45% found once; its top ten account for about 30%.

This sequence originates from a woman aged 45-59 years with Graves' hyperthyroidism. Sequences were obtained from peripheral blood or thyroid tissue (not recorded which). V gene TRBV28 combines with J gene TRBJ2-6; D gene ambiguous. CDR3 sequence reads: CASNTRANVLTF. The CDR3 nucleotides read TGTGCCAGCAATACACGGGCCAACGTCCTGACTTTC. The entire variable domain, with the rest obtained from reference TRBV28 and TRBJ2-6, is as follows: DVKVTQSSRYLVKRTGEKVFLECVQDMDHENMFWYRQDPGLGLRLIYFSYDVKMKEKGDIPEGYSVSREKKERFSLILESASTNQTSMYLCASNTRANVLTFGAGSRLTVL.